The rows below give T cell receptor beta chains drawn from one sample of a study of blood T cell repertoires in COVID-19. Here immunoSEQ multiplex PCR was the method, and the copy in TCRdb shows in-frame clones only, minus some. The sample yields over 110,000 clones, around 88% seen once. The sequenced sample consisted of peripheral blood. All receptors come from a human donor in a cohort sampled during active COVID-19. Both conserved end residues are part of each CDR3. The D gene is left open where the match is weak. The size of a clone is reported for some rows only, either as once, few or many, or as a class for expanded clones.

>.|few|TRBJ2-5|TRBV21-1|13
TGTGCCAGCACCCCAGGGGGTCAAGAGACCCAGTACTTC
CASTPGGQETQYF
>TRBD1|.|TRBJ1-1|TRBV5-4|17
TGTGCCAGCAGCTTGGCGGGGATCGGGACAGTGAACACTGAAGCTTTCTTT
CASSLAGIGTVNTEAFF
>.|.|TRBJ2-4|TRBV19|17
TGTGCCAGTAGCGATCCCAGGGATTTGGACAGCAAAAACATTCAGTACTTC
CASSDPRDLDSKNIQYF
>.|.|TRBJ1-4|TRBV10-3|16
TGTGCCATCAGTGATGTGCGGGGATCGGCTAATGAAAAACTGTTTTTT
CAISDVRGSANEKLFF
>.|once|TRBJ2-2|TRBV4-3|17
TGCGCCAGCAGCCAATCCGACAAGCAGGAGAACACCGGGGAGCTGTTTTTT
CASSQSDKQENTGELFF
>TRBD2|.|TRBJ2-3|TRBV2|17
TGTGCCAGCAGTCCACTGGGTAGCGGGGGGGGCACAGATACGCAGTATTTT
CASSPLGSGGGTDTQYF
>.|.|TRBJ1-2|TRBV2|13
TGTGCCAGCAGTGCTACAGGGCTGGGCGGCTACACCTTC
CASSATGLGGYTF
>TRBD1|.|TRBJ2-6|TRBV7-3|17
TGTGCCAGCAGCTCCCGGGACAGGCGCTCTGGGGCCAACGTCCTGACTTTC
CASSSRDRRSGANVLTF
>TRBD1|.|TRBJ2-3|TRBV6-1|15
TGTGCCAGCAGTGAAGGGACAGGGGGATACTTAGCGCAGTATTTT
CASSEGTGGYLAQYF
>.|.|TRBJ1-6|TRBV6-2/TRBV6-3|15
TGTGCCAGCAGTTACTCGGGGAGGGTTGGAGCACCCCTCCACTTT
CASSYSGRVGAPLHF
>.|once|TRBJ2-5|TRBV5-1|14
TGCGCCAGCAGCTTGGATCGGGCAGGGGAGACCCAGTACTTC
CASSLDRAGETQYF
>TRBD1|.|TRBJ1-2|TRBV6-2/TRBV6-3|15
TGTGCCAGCAGTTACTCTCTCGGACAGGATTATGGCTACACCTTC
CASSYSLGQDYGYTF
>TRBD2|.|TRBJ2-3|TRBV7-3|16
TGTGCCAGCAGCTTAACGGCCGGACTAGCCACAGATACGCAGTATTTT
CASSLTAGLATDTQYF
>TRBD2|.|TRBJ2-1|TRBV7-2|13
TGTGCCAGCAGCTTAGGGGGGAGGGATGAGCAGTTCTTC
CASSLGGRDEQFF
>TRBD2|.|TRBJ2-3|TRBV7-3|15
TGTGCCAGCAGCGACAATGGACTAGCGGGATCTCCGCAGTATTTT
CASSDNGLAGSPQYF
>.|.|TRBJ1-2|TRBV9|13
TGTGCCAGCAGCGTATATGGGAGCGCCGGCTACACCTTC
CASSVYGSAGYTF
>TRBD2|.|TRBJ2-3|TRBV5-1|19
TGCGCCAGCAGCTTGCCCCTCTTAGAGGTGCGGGGGAGCACAGATACGCAGTATTTT
CASSLPLLEVRGSTDTQYF
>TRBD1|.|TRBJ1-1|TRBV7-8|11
TGTGCCAGCAGCTACGACAGGGTAGCTTTCTTT
CASSYDRVAFF
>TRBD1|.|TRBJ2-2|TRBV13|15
TGTGCCAGCAGCTTATCCGGGACAGCAACCGGGGAGCTGTTTTTT
CASSLSGTATGELFF
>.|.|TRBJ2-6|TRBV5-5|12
TGTGCCAGCCACGGGGGGGCCAACGTCCTGACTTTC
CASHGGANVLTF
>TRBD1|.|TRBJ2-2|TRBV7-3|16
TGTGCCAGCAGTTTACAGGGGGTCAAGAACACCGGGGAGCTGTTTTTT
CASSLQGVKNTGELFF
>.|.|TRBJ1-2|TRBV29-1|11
TGCAGCGTCAGGGATAACTATGGCTACACCTTC
CSVRDNYGYTF
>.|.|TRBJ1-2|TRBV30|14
TGTGCCTGGAGTCTCTCTAGGGTCGGGGGGCAGAACACCTTC
CAWSLSRVGGQNTF
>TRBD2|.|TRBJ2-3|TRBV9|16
TGTGCCAGCAGCTTCCGGACTAGCGGCCCCACAGATACGCAGTATTTT
CASSFRTSGPTDTQYF
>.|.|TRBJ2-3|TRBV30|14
TGTGCCTGGAGTGTGTCCGGGGAACCAGATACGCAGTATTTT
CAWSVSGEPDTQYF
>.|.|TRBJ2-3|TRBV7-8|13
TGTGCCAGCAGCTTACCAGGCACAGATACGCAGTATTTT
CASSLPGTDTQYF
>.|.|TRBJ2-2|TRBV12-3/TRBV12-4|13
TGTGCCAGCAGTTTAAGGGCGGGCGGGGAGCTGTTTTTT
CASSLRAGGELFF
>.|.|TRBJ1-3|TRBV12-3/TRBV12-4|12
TGTGCCAGCAGTTCCGCTGGAAACACCATATATTTT
CASSSAGNTIYF
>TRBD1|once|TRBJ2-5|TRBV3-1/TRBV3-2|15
TGTGCCAGCAGCCAAGCTCTGACAGGGAGAGAGACCCAGTACTTC
CASSQALTGRETQYF
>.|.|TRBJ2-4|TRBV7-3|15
TGTGCCAGCAGCTTAACCTTCTTCTCCAAAAACATTCAGTACTTC
CASSLTFFSKNIQYF
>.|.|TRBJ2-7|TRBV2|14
TGTGCCAGCAGTGAACATCCTAAACCCTACGAGCAGTACTTC
CASSEHPKPYEQYF
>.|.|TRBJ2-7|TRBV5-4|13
TGTGCCAGCAGCAAAACAGGACGGTACGAGCAGTACTTC
CASSKTGRYEQYF
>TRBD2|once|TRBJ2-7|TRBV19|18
TGTGCCAGTAGTATCGGGGCTGAGCGGGGGGCCTCCGTCTACGAGCAGTACTTC
CASSIGAERGASVYEQYF
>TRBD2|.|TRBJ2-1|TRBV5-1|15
TGCGCCAGCAGCCCTGGGACTAGCGGATACAATGAGCAGTTCTTC
CASSPGTSGYNEQFF
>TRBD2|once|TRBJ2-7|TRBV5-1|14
TGCGCCAGCAGCTTGGTAGCGGGGCCCTCCGAGCAGTACTTC
CASSLVAGPSEQYF
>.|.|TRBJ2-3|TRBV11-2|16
TGTGCCAGCAGCTTCCTCACTTCCGCTAGCACAGATACGCAGTATTTT
CASSFLTSASTDTQYF
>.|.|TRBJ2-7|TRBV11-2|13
TGTGCCAGCAGCTTAGATATGCGGGACGAGCAGTACTTC
CASSLDMRDEQYF
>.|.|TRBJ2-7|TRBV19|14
TGTGCCAGTTCTTCTACAGGGACCTCCTACGAGCAGTACTTC
CASSSTGTSYEQYF
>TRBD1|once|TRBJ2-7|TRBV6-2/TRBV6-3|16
TGTGCCAGCAGTTACTCGGGACAGGGTAGGACGTACGAGCAGTACTTC
CASSYSGQGRTYEQYF
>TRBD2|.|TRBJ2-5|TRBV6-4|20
TGTGCCAGCAGTGACAGCGCCGTCGATCGGAACGGGGGGGCGTTCGAGACCCAGTACTTC
CASSDSAVDRNGGAFETQYF
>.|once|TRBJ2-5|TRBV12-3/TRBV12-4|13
TGTGCCAGCAGTTTCACAGGGAGAGAGACCCAGTACTTC
CASSFTGRETQYF